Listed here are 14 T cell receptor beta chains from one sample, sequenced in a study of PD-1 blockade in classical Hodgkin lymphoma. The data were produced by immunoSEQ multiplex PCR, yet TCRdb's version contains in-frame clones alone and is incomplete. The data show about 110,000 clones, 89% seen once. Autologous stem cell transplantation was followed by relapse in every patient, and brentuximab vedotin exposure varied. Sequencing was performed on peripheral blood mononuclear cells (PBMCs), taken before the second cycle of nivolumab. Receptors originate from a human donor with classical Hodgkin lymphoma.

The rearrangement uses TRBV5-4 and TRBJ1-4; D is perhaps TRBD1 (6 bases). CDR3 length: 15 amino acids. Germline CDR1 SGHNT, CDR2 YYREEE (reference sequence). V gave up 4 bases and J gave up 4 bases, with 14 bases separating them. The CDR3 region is CASSHSGVDNEKLFF. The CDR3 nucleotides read TGTGCCAGCAGCCACTCAGGGGTTGATAATGAAAAACTGTTTTTT.

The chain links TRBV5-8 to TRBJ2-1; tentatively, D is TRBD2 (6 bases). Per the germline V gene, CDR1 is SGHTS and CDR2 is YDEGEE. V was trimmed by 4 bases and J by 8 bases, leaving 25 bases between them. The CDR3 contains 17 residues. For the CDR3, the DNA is TGTGCCAGCAGCGTGCGGGACCCGTTTTACCTAGAGGATGAGCAGTTCTTC. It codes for CASSVRDPFYLEDEQFF.

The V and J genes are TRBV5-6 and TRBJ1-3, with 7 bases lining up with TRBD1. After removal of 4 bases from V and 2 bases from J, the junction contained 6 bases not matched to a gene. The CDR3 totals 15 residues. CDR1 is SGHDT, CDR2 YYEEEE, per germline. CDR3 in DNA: TGTGCCAGCAGCACCCGGGACAGAACTGGAAACACCATATATTTT. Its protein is CASSTRDRTGNTIYF.

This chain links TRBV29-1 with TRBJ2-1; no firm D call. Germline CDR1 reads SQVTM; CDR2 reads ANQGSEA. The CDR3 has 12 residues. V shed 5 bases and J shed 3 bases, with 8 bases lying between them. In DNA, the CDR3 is TGCAGCGTTTCTGGGATCTACAATGAGCAGTTCTTC. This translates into CSVSGIYNEQFF.

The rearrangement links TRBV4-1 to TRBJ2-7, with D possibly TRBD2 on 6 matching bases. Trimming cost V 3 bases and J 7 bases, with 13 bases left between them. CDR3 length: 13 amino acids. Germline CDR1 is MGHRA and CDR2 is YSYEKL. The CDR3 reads CASSHSGSGEQYF. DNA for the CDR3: TGCGCCAGCAGCCATTCCGGGAGTGGAGAGCAGTACTTC.

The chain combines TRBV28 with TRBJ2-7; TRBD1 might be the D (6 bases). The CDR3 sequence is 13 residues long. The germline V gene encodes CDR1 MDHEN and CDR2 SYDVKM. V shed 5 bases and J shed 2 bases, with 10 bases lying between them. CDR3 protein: CASSTRQAYEQYF. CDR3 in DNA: TGTGCCAGCAGTACCCGACAGGCCTACGAGCAGTACTTC.

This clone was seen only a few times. CDR3 coding DNA: TGTGCCTCATCCGATTCGGGACACAATCAGCCCCAGCATTTT. It yields the protein CASSDSGHNQPQHF. This chain uses TRBV10-3 with TRBJ1-5, with TRBD1 as a possible D gene (6 bases). The CDR3 is made up of 14 amino acids. Trimming took 11 bases from V and 3 from J, leaving 17 bases between them. CDR1 and CDR2 (germline): ENHRY, SYGVKD.

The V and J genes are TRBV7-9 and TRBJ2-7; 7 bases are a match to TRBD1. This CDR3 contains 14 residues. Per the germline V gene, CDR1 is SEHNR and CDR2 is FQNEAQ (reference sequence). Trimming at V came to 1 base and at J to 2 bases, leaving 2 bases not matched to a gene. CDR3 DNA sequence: TGTGCCAGCAGCTTAGGACAGGGTGCCTACGAGCAGTACTTC. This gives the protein CASSLGQGAYEQYF.

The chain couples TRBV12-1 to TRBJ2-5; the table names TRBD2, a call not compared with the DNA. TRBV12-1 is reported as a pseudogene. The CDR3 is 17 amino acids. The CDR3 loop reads CASSPLAGVVQEETQYF. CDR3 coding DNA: TGTGCCAGCAGCCCCCTAGCGGGAGTTGTACAGGAAGAGACCCAGTACTTC.

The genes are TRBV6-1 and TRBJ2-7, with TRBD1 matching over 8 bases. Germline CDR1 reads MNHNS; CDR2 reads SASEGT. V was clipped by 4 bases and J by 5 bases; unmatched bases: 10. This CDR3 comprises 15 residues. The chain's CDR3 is CASSGRARGLNEQYF. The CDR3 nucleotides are TGTGCCAGCAGTGGGCGGGCCAGGGGGCTGAACGAGCAGTACTTC.

The CDR3 sequence is CATGDRLDTQPQHF. The CDR3 DNA follows: TGTGCCACCGGGGACAGACTTGATACACAGCCCCAGCATTTT. V and J are TRBV10-3 and TRBJ1-5; 7 bases line up with TRBD1. The CDR3 has 14 residues. Germline values: CDR1 ENHRY, CDR2 SYGVKD. After removal of 10 bases from V and 7 bases from J, the junction contained 13 bases not matched to a gene.

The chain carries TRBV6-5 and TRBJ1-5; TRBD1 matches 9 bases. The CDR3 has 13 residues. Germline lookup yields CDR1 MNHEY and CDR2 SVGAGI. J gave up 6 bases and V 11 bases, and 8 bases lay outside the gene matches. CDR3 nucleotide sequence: TGTGCCTCCGCCAGGGACAGGGTTCAGCCCCAGCATTTT. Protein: CASARDRVQPQHF.

CDR3 DNA sequence: TGTGCCAGCAGTGACCACAGGGGAGCAGGCTATGGCTACACCTTC. It is translated as CASSDHRGAGYGYTF. The rearrangement links TRBV2 to TRBJ1-2; 7 bases map to TRBD1. The germline CDR1 and CDR2 sequences are SNHLY and FYNNEI. The CDR3 is 15 residues long. Germline trimming cut 3 bases from V and 4 bases from J; bases unmatched to any gene: 8. The full variable domain, completed using reference TRBV2 and TRBJ1-2, is EPEVTQTPSHQVTQMGQEVILRCVPISNHLYFYWYRQILGQKVEFLVSFYNNEISEKSEIFDDQFSVERPDGSNFTLKIRSTKLEDSAMYFCASSDHRGAGYGYTFGSGTRLTVV.

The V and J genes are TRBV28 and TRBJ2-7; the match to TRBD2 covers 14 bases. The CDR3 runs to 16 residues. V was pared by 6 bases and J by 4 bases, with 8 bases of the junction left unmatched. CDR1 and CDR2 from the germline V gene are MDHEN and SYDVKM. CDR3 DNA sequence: TGTGCCAGCAGCCCGACTAGCGGGAGGGCTTTATACGAGCAGTACTTC. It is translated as CASSPTSGRALYEQYF.